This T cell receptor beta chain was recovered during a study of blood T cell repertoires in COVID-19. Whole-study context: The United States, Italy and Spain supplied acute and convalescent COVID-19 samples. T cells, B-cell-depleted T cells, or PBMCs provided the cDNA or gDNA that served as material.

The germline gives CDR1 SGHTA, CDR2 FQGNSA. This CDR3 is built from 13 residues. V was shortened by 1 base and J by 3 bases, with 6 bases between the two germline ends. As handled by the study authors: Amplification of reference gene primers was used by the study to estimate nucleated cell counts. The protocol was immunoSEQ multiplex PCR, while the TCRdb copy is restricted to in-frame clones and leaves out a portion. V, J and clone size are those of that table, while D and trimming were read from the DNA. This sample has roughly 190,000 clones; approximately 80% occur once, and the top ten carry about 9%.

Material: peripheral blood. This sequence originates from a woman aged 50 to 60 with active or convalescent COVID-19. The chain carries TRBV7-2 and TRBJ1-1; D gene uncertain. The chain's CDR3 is CASSLVEDTEAFF. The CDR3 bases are TGTGCCAGCAGCTTAGTAGAAGACACTGAAGCTTTCTTT.